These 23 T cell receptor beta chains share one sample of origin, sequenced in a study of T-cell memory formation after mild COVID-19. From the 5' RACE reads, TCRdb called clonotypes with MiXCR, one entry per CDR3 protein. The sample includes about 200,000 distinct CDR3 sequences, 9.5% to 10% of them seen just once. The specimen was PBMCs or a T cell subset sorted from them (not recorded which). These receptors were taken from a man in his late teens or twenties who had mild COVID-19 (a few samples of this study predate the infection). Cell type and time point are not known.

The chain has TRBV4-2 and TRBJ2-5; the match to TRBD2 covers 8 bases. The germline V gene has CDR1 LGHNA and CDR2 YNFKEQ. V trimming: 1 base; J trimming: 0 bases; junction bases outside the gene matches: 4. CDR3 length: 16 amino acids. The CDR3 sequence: CASSQGTSMYQETQYF. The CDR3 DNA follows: TGTGCCAGCAGCCAAGGGACTAGCATGTACCAAGAGACCCAGTACTTC.

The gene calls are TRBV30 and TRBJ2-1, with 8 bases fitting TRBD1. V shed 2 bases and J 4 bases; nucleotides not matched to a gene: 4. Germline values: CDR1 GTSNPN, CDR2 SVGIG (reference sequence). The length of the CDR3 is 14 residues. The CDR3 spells CAWSRTGTYNEQFF. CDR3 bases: TGTGCCTGGAGTCGGACAGGGACTTACAATGAGCAGTTCTTC.

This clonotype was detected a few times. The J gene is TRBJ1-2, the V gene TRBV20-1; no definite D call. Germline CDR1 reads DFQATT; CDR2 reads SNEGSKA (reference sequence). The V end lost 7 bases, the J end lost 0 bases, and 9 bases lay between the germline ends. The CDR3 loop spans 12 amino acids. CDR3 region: CSVPDTNYGYTF. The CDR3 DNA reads TGCAGTGTACCAGACACTAACTATGGCTACACCTTC.

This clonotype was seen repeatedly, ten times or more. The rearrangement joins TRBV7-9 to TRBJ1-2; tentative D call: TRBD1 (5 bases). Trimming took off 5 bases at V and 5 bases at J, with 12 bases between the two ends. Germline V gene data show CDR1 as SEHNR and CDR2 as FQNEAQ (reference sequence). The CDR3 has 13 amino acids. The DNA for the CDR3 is TGTGCCAGCAGCCTAGGGGTAAATTATGGCTACACCTTC. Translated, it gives CASSLGVNYGYTF.

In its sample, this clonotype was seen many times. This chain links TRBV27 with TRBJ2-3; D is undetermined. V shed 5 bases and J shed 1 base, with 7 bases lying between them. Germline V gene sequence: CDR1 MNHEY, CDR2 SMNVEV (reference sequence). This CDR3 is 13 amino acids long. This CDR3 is CASSVPGTDTQYF. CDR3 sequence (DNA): TGTGCCAGCAGTGTCCCAGGCACAGATACGCAGTATTTT.

CDR3 protein: CASSPQDRFGELFF. The CDR3 nucleotides are TGCGCCAGCAGCCCCCAGGATCGGTTCGGGGAGCTGTTTTTT. The chain links TRBV4-1 to TRBJ2-2; D gene unclear. Germline V gene lookup returns CDR1 MGHRA and CDR2 YSYEKL. The CDR3 length is 14 residues. With 4 bases removed from V and 7 bases from J, the gap between germline ends came to 13 bases.

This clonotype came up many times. The CDR3 reads CASRAQGNTGELFF. The CDR3 DNA reads as TGTGCCAGCAGAGCCCAGGGGAACACCGGGGAGCTGTTTTTT. The chain recombines TRBV2 with TRBJ2-2, with D maybe TRBD1 (5 bases). CDR3 length equals 14 residues. Trimming cost V 6 bases and J 1 base, with 9 bases left between them. CDR1 and CDR2 from the germline V gene are SNHLY and FYNNEI.

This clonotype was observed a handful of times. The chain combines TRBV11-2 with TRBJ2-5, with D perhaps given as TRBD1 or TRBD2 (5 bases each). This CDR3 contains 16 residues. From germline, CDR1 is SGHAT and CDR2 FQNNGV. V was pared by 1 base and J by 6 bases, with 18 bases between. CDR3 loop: CASSLGGRSTWQTQYF. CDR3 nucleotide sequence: TGTGCCAGCAGCTTAGGGGGACGGAGTACGTGGCAGACCCAGTACTTC.

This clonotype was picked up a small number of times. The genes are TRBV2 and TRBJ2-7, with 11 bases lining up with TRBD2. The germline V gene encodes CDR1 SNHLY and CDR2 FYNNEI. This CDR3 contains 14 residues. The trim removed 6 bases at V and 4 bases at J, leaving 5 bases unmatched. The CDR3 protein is CASRPTSGGYEQYF. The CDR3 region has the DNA TGTGCCAGCAGACCTACTAGCGGGGGTTACGAGCAGTACTTC. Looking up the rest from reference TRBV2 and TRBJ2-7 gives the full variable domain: EPEVTQTPSHQVTQMGQEVILRCVPISNHLYFYWYRQILGQKVEFLVSFYNNEISEKSEIFDDQFSVERPDGSNFTLKIRSTKLEDSAMYFCASRPTSGGYEQYFGPGTRLTVT.

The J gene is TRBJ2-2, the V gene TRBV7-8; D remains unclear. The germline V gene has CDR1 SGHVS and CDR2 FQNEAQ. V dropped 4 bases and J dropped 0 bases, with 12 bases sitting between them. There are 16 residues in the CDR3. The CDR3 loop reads CASSSTAKTNTGELFF. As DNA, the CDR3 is TGTGCCAGCAGCTCCACCGCGAAGACGAACACCGGGGAGCTGTTTTTT.

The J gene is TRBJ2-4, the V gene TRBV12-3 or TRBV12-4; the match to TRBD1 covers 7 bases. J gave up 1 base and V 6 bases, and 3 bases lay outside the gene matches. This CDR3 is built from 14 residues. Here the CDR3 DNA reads TGTGCCAGCAGGTCGACAGGGGCCAAAAACATTCAGTACTTC. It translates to CASRSTGAKNIQYF.

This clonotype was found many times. CDR3 coding DNA: TGTGCCACAGGGGACGGAGCAAGAGATACGCAGTATTTT. Residues: CATGDGARDTQYF. The chain employs TRBV7-8 and TRBJ2-3; D may be TRBD1 (6 bases). This CDR3 region has 13 residues. Germline values: CDR1 SGHVS, CDR2 FQNEAQ. The V and J ends lost 10 bases and 5 bases respectively, with 16 bases between them.

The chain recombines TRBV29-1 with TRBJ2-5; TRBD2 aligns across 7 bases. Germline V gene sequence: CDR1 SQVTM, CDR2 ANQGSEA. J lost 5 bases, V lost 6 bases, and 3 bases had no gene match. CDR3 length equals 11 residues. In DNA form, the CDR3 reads TGCAGCGTCGGGGAGGGGGAGACCCAGTACTTC. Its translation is CSVGEGETQYF. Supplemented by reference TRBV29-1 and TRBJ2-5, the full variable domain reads SAVISQKPSRDICQRGTSLTIQCQVDSQVTMMFWYRQQPGQSLTLIATANQGSEATYESGFVIDKFPISRPNLTFSTLTVSNMSPEDSSIYLCSVGEGETQYFGPGTRLLVL.

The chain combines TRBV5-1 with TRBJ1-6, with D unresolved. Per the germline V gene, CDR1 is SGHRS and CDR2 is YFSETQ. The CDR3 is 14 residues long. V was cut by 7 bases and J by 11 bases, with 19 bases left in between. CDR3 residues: CASAWTPGPAPLHF. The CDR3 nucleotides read TGCGCCAGCGCCTGGACCCCGGGCCCCGCACCCCTCCACTTT.

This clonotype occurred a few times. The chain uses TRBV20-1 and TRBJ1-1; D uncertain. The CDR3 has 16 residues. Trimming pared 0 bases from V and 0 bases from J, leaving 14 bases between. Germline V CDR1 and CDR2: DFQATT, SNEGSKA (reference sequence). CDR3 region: CSARDLQQYMNTEAFF. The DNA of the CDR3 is TGCAGTGCTAGAGATTTACAGCAATATATGAACACTGAAGCTTTCTTT.

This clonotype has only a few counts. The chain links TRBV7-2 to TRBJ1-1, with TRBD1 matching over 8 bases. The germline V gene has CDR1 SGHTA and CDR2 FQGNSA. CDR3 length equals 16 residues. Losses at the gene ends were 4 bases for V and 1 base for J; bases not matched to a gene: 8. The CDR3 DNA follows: TGTGCCAGCAGCTGGAACACTGGACAGGGGAACACTGAAGCTTTCTTT. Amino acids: CASSWNTGQGNTEAFF.

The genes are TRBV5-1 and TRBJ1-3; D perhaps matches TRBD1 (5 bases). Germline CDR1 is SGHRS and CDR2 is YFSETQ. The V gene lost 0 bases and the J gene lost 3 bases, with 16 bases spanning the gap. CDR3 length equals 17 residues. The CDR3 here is CASSLEQGSKNGNTIYF. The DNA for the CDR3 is TGCGCCAGCAGCTTGGAGCAGGGCAGCAAAAATGGAAACACCATATATTTT.

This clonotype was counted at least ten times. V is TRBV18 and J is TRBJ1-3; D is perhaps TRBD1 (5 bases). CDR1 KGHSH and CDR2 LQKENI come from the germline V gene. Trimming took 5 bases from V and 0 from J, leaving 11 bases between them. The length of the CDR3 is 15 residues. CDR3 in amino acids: CASSGGRLSGNTIYF. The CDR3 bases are TGTGCCAGCTCAGGGGGACGGCTCTCTGGAAACACCATATATTTT.

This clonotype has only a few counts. DNA for the CDR3: TGCAGCGGGCCGTGGGGGGGTAAGGAGACCCAGTACTTC. Its protein is CSGPWGGKETQYF. The chain has TRBV29-1 and TRBJ2-5; 7 nucleotides align to TRBD2. Trimming cost V 7 bases and J 5 bases; bases outside gene matches: 10. There are 13 residues in the CDR3. Germline lookup yields CDR1 SQVTM and CDR2 ANQGSEA.

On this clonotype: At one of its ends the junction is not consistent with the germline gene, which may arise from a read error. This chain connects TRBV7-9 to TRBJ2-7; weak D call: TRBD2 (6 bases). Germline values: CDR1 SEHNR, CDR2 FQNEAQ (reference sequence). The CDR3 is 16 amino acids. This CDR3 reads CASSRTGTSSSCEQYF. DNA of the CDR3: TGTGCCAGCAGCCGGACCGGGACTTCGAGCTCCTGCGAGCAGTACTTC.

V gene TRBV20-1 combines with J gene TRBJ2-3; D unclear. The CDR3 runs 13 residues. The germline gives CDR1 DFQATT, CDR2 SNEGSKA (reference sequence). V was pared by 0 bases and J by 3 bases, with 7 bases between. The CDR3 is CSARDDLTDTQYF. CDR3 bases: TGCAGTGCTAGAGATGACTTGACAGATACGCAGTATTTT.

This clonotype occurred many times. The CDR3: CASSSLDSTYEQYF. DNA of the CDR3: TGCGCCAGCAGCTCCCTCGACAGCACCTACGAGCAGTACTTC. The V gene is TRBV5-1, the J gene TRBJ2-7; D is possibly TRBD1 (5 bases). Germline CDR1 and CDR2: SGHRS and YFSETQ. The germline V and J ends were trimmed by 3 bases and 2 bases, with 12 bases remaining between them. The CDR3 totals 14 residues.

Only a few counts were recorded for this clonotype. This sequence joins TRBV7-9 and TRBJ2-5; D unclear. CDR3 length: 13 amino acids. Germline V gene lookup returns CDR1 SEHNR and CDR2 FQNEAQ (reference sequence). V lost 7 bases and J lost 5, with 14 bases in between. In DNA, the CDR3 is TGTGCCAGCACCGACCTTTGGGCGGAGACCCAGTACTTC. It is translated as CASTDLWAETQYF.